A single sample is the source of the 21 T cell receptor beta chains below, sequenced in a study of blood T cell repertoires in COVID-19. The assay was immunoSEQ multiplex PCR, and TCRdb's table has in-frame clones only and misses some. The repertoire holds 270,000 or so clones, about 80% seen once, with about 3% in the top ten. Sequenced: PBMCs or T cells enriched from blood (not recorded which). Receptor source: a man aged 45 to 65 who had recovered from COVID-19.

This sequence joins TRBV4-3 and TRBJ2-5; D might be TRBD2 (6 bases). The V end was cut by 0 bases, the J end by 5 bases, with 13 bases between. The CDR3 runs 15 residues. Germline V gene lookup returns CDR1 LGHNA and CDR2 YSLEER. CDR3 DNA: TGCGCCAGCAGCCAAGAGGCGGGATGGGGTGAGACCCAGTACTTC. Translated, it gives CASSQEAGWGETQYF.

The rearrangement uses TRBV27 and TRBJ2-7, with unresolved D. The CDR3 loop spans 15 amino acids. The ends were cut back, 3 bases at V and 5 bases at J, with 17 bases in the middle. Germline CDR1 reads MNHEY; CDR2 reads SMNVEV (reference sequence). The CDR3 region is CASSFGPALIDEQYF. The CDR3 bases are TGTGCCAGCAGTTTTGGGCCGGCGCTTATCGACGAGCAGTACTTC.

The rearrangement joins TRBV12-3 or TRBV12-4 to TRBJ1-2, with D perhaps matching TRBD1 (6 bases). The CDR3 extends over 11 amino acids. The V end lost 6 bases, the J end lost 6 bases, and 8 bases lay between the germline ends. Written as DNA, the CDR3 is TGTGCCAGCAGGAACAGGGATGGCTACACCTTC. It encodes CASRNRDGYTF.

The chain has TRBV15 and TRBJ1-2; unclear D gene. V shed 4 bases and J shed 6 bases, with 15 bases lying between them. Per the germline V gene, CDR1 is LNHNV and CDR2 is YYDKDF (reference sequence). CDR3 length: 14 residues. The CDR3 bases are TGTGCCACCAGCACCTTCGGGGAGCACAATGGCTACACCTTC. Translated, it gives CATSTFGEHNGYTF.

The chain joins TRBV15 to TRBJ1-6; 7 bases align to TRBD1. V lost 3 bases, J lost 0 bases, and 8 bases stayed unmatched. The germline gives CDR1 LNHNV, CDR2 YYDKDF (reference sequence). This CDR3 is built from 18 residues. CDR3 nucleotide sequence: TGTGCCACCAGCAGGGGGACAGATACTAGCTCCTATAATTCACCCCTCCACTTT. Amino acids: CATSRGTDTSSYNSPLHF. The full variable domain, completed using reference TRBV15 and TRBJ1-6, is DAMVIQNPRYQVTQFGKPVTLSCSQTLNHNVMYWYQQKSSQAPKLLFHYYDKDFNNEADTPDNFQSRRPNTSFCFLDIRSPGLGDTAMYLCATSRGTDTSSYNSPLHFGNGTRLTVT.

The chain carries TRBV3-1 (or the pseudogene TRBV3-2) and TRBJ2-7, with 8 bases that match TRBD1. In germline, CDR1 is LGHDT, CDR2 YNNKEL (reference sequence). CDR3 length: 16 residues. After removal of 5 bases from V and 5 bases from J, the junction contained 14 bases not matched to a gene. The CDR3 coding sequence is TGTGCCAGCAGCACCCGGAGACGACAGGGGATCGACGAGCAGTACTTC. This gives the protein CASSTRRRQGIDEQYF.

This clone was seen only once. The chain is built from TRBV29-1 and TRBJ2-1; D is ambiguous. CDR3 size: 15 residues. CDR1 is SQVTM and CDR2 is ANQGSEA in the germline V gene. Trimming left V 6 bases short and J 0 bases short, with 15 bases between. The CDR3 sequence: CSVAYGGASYNEQFF. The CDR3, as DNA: TGCAGCGTGGCATATGGCGGAGCCTCCTACAATGAGCAGTTCTTC.

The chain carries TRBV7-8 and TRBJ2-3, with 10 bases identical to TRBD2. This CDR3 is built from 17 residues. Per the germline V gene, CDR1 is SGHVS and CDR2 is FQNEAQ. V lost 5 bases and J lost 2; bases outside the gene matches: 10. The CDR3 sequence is CASSTRTSGIITDTQYF. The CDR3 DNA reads TGTGCCAGCAGCACGCGGACTAGCGGCATTATCACAGATACGCAGTATTTT.

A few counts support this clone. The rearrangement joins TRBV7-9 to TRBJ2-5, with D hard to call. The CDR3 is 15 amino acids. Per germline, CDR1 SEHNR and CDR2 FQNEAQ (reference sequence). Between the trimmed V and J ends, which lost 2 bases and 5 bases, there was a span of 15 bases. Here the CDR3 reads CASSLPKSSGETQYF. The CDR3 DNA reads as TGTGCCAGCAGCTTACCGAAAAGCTCCGGGGAGACCCAGTACTTC.

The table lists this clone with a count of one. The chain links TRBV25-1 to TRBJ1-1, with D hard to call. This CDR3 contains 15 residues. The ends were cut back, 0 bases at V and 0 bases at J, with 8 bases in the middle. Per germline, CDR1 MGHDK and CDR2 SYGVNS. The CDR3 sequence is CASSEYEGMNTEAFF. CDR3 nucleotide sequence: TGTGCCAGCAGTGAATATGAGGGTATGAACACTGAAGCTTTCTTT.

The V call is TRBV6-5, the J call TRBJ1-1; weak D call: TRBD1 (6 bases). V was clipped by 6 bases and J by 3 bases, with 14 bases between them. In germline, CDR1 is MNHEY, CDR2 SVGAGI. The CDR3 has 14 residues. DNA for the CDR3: TGTGCCAGCAGAAAACAGGGCCGCGACACTGAAGCTTTCTTT. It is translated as CASRKQGRDTEAFF.

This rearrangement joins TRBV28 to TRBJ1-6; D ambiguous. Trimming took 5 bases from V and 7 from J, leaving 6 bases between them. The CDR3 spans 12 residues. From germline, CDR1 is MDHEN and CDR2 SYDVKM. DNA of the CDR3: TGTGCCAGCAGTGGCGGGAATTCACCCCTCCACTTT. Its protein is CASSGGNSPLHF.

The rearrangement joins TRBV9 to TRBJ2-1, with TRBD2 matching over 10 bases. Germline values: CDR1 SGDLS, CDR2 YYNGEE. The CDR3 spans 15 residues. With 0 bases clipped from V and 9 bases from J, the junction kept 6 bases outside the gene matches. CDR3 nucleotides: TGTGCCAGCAGCGTAGGCCTAGCGGGGGAGGTTGAGCAGTTCTTC. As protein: CASSVGLAGEVEQFF.

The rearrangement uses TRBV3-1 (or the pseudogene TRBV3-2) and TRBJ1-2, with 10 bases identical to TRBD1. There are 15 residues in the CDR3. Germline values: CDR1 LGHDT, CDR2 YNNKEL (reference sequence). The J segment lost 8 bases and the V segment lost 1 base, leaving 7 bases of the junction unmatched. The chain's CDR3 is CASSQGGQGLRGYTF. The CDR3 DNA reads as TGTGCCAGCAGCCAAGGGGGACAGGGGTTGCGGGGCTACACCTTC.

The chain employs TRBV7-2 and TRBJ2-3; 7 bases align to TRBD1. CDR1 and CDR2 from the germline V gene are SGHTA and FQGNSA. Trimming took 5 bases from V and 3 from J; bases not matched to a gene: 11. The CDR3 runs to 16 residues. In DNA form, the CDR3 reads TGTGCCAGCAGCCCCCAAACAGGGGCATTAACAGATACGCAGTATTTT. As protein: CASSPQTGALTDTQYF.

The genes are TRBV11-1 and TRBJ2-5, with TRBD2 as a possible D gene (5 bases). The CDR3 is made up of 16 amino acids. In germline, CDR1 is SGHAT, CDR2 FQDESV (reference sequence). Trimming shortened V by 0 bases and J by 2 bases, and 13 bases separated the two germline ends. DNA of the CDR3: TGTGCCAGCAGCTTAGCCCCAGGCAGGACTCAAGAGACCCAGTACTTC. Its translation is CASSLAPGRTQETQYF. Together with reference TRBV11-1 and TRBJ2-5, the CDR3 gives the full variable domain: EAEVAQSPRYKITEKSQAVAFWCDPISGHATLYWYRQILGQGPELLVQFQDESVVDDSQLPKDRFSAERLKGVDSTLKIQPAELGDSAMYLCASSLAPGRTQETQYFGPGTRLLVL.

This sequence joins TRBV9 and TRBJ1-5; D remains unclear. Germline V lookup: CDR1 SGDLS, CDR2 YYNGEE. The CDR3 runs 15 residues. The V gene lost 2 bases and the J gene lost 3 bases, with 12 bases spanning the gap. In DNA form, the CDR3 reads TGTGCCAGCAGCGTTGATAGCGGAATCAATCAGCCCCAGCATTTT. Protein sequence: CASSVDSGINQPQHF. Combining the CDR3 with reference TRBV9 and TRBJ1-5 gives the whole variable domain DSGVTQTPKHLITATGQRVTLRCSPRSGDLSVYWYQQSLDQGLQFLIQYYNGEERAKGNILERFSAQQFPDLHSELNLSSLELGDSALYFCASSVDSGINQPQHFGDGTRLSIL.

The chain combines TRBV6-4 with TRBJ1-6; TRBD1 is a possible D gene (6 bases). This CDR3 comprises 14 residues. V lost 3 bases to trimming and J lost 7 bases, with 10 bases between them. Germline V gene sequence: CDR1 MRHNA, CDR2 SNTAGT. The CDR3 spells CASSEFTGNSPLHF. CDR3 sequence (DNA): TGTGCCAGCAGTGAGTTTACAGGGAATTCACCCCTCCACTTT.

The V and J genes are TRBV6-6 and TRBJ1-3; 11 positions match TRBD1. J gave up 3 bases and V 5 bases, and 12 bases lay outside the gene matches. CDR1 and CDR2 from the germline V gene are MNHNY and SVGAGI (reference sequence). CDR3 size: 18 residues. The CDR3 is CASSLKPPGQGGGNTIYF. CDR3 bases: TGTGCCAGCAGTCTGAAGCCTCCGGGACAGGGGGGTGGAAACACCATATATTTT.

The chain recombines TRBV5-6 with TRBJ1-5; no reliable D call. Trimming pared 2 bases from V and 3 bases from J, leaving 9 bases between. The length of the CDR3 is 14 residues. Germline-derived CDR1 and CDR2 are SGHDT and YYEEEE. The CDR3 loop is CASSFGVSNQPQHF. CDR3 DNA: TGTGCCAGCAGCTTCGGGGTGTCCAATCAGCCCCAGCATTTT.

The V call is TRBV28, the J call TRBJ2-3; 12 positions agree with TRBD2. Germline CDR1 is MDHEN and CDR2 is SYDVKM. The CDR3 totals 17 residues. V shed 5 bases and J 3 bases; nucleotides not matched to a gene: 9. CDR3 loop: CASSGASGRAPTDTQYF. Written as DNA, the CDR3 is TGTGCCAGCAGTGGGGCTAGCGGGAGGGCCCCAACAGATACGCAGTATTTT.